These T cell receptor beta chains were read from a single sample in a study of radiation and T cells in renal cell carcinoma. Using immunoSEQ multiplex PCR, the repertoire was profiled, and TCRdb retains in-frame clones only, with some absent. The repertoire includes more than 100,000 clones, more than 70% of them detected once, and 5% to 6% sits in the top ten. The specimen comprised blood, sampled from a patient whose treatment included radiotherapy and nephrectomy. These receptors were obtained from a woman between 65 and 79 years old with renal cell carcinoma. CDR3s include the opening cysteine and the closing phenylalanine or tryptophan. The D gene is left open where the match is weak. Clone size, where shown, is once, few, many, or a class for clones that have expanded.

d_gene,v_gene,abundance,j_gene,CDR3nt,CDR3aa
TRBD1,TRBV5-4,NA,TRBJ1-2,TGTGCCAGCAGCTTGGGAGACAGGGGTCGAGGCTACACCTTC,CASSLGDRGRGYTF
TRBD2,TRBV9,NA,TRBJ2-3,TGTGCCAGCAGAGGCCGGGGGGGTCAAACAGATACGCAGTATTTT,CASRGRGGQTDTQYF
NA,TRBV11-2,NA,TRBJ2-7,TGTGCCAGCAGTTCGGGGGCCAGCTCCTACGAGCAGTACTTC,CASSSGASSYEQYF
TRBD1,TRBV2,few,TRBJ1-1,TGTGCCAGCTGGATCCGGGACAGGAACACTGAAGCTTTCTTT,CASWIRDRNTEAFF
NA,TRBV30,few,TRBJ2-1,TGTGCCTGGTATCTGGGGGGATCCTCCTACAATGAGCAGTTCTTC,CAWYLGGSSYNEQFF
TRBD1,TRBV6-6,once,TRBJ2-7,TGTGCCAGCAGCGATACAGGGGGAGGAACCTACGAGCAGTACTTC,CASSDTGGGTYEQYF
NA,TRBV7-8,NA,TRBJ1-5,TGTGCCAGCAGCTTAGTGGCAGACCCCCGAGATCAGCCCCAGCATTTT,CASSLVADPRDQPQHF
NA,TRBV11-2,NA,TRBJ2-7,TGTGCCAGCAGCTTAGAAGGCAGCCGTGGAAACGAGCAGTACTTC,CASSLEGSRGNEQYF
TRBD2,TRBV11-3,NA,TRBJ2-1,TGTGCCAGCAGCTCTATGGGATGGGGAGGGAATGAGCAGTTCTTC,CASSSMGWGGNEQFF
NA,TRBV29-1,NA,TRBJ2-1,TGCAGCGGGTTTAGGGGGTACAATGAGCAGTTCTTC,CSGFRGYNEQFF
NA,TRBV5-4,NA,TRBJ2-3,TGTGCCAGCAGCTCCTGGGGACCTTCCGATACGCAGTATTTT,CASSSWGPSDTQYF
NA,TRBV15,NA,TRBJ1-3,TGTGCCACCAGCAGATCGGGACACGGATTCTCTGGAAACACCATATATTTT,CATSRSGHGFSGNTIYF
TRBD1,TRBV28,NA,TRBJ2-4,TGTGCCAGCAGTGCCGACAGGGGGCAGCGAAACATTCAGTACTTC,CASSADRGQRNIQYF
TRBD2,TRBV28,NA,TRBJ2-7,TGTGCCAGCAGTTCTAGACTAGCGGGGGGGCCTCTGTGGGAGCAGTACTTC,CASSSRLAGGPLWEQYF
NA,TRBV7-9,NA,TRBJ2-5,TGTGCCAGCAGATTCGACAGGGAGGCTCGGGAGACCCAGTACTTC,CASRFDREARETQYF
TRBD1,TRBV5-1,NA,TRBJ1-2,TGCGCCAGCAGCTTGGCGGGACAGGGGGCCGATGGCTACACCTTC,CASSLAGQGADGYTF
NA,TRBV10-3,NA,TRBJ1-6,TGTGCCATCAGTGACCGGGGAAGCTCCTATAATTCACCCCTCCACTTT,CAISDRGSSYNSPLHF
NA,TRBV7-9,NA,TRBJ1-1,TGTGCCAGCAGCTTGAGCATCGACACTGAAGCTTTCTTT,CASSLSIDTEAFF
TRBD2,TRBV5-1,NA,TRBJ2-1,TGCGCCAGCAGCGGGGGAGCGGGAAGCTCCTACAATGAGCAGTTCTTC,CASSGGAGSSYNEQFF
TRBD2,TRBV29-1,once,TRBJ2-1,TGCAGCGTTGAAACTAGCGGGGGTGCAGGGCAGTTCTTC,CSVETSGGAGQFF
TRBD1,TRBV28,NA,TRBJ2-6,TGTGCCAGCAGACCGACAGGGAGTAGCTCTGGGGCCAACGTCCTGACTTTC,CASRPTGSSSGANVLTF
TRBD1,TRBV2,few,TRBJ1-3,TGTGCCAGTACCATCGGACAGGGCGTTCGAAACACCATATATTTT,CASTIGQGVRNTIYF
NA,TRBV7-2,NA,TRBJ1-1,TGTGCCAGCAGCCCCTCAGGGGCCTCGGGCACTGAAGCTTTCTTT,CASSPSGASGTEAFF
TRBD2,TRBV6-5,NA,TRBJ2-5,TGTGTCAGCAGTTCCCCTAGCGGGGGGCTGAAAGAGACCCAGTACTTC,CVSSSPSGGLKETQYF
NA,TRBV21-1,NA,TRBJ2-1,TGTGCCAGCAATACACCCGGGGGGCCCCCGAGGCAGTTCTTC,CASNTPGGPPRQFF
NA,TRBV15,NA,TRBJ2-7,TGTGCCACCAGCAGAGGCGGAGGGGGCTCCTACGAGCAGTACTTC,CATSRGGGGSYEQYF
TRBD1,TRBV7-9,NA,TRBJ1-6,TGTGCCAGCAGCTCGGGACAGAGCTCCTATAATTCACCCCTCCACTTT,CASSSGQSSYNSPLHF
NA,TRBV5-4,NA,TRBJ2-7,TGTGCCAGCAGCTTAGGAGGGGCCCTACTTGCCCACGAGCAGTACTTC,CASSLGGALLAHEQYF
TRBD1,TRBV6-5,NA,TRBJ2-2,TGTGCCAGCAGTTACAGGGGGACAGGCTCCGGGGAGCTGTTTTTT,CASSYRGTGSGELFF
TRBD1,TRBV7-2,NA,TRBJ1-1,TGTGCCAGCAGCTTAGCAGGGGGCGAGAACACTGAAGCTTTCTTT,CASSLAGGENTEAFF
NA,TRBV7-9,NA,TRBJ2-1,TGTGCCAGCAGCTTAGCGGGCTCAACTGAGCAGTTCTTC,CASSLAGSTEQFF
TRBD1,TRBV9,NA,TRBJ2-2,TGTGCCAGCAGCACCGGACAGGCGAACACCGGGGAGCTGTTTTTT,CASSTGQANTGELFF
NA,TRBV9,once,TRBJ1-1,TGTGCCAGCAGCTCCCCCGGGTACACTGAAGCTTTCTTT,CASSSPGYTEAFF
TRBD2,TRBV4-1,NA,TRBJ2-7,TGCGCCAGCAGCCAAGGCCTCAGCGGGGGGGCCTACGAGCAGTACTTC,CASSQGLSGGAYEQYF
TRBD1,TRBV6-5,once,TRBJ1-4,TGTGCCAGCAGTCTATCCGGGACAGCCAATGAAAAACTGTTTTTT,CASSLSGTANEKLFF
TRBD1,TRBV5-4,NA,TRBJ1-1,TGTGCCAGCAGCCTTCAGACAGGGGCCCACACTGAAGCTTTCTTT,CASSLQTGAHTEAFF
NA,TRBV10-2,NA,TRBJ2-2,TGCGCCAGCAGTGTAAGGCGGACGAACACCGGGGAGCTGTTTTTT,CASSVRRTNTGELFF
NA,TRBV30,NA,TRBJ2-3,TGTGCCTGGAGCGCGTCAGCCGGGGATACGCAGTATTTT,CAWSASAGDTQYF
NA,TRBV21-1,NA,TRBJ1-6,TGTGCCAGCACCCCGAGGGGGAATTCACCCCTCCACTTT,CASTPRGNSPLHF
NA,TRBV4-2,few,TRBJ1-1,TGTGCCAGCAGGACAGTTAACCGGGAAGCTTTCTTT,CASRTVNREAFF
TRBD1,TRBV5-6,NA,TRBJ2-1,TGTGCCAGCAGCTTCGTGACAGGGGGATTAAGTGAGCAGTTCTTC,CASSFVTGGLSEQFF
NA,TRBV7-9,few,TRBJ2-2,TGTGCCAGCAGCTTAAAAGCGAACACCGGGGAGCTGTTTTTT,CASSLKANTGELFF
NA,TRBV12-2,NA,TRBJ2-5,TGTGCAAGTCGCCCAGACCGCGGAGGTCCAGAGACCCAGTACTTC,CASRPDRGGPETQYF
NA,TRBV7-8,NA,TRBJ1-1,TGTGCCAGCAGCTTAGCCTCCAACCTGAACACTGAAGCTTTCTTT,CASSLASNLNTEAFF
TRBD2,TRBV5-4,NA,TRBJ2-7,TGTGCCAGCAGCTTGGCTCCAGCGGGGGCGGGGGAGCAGTACTTC,CASSLAPAGAGEQYF
NA,TRBV5-8,NA,TRBJ1-4,TGTGCCAGCAGCTTGGCCAGGGGAACAACTAATGAAAAACTGTTTTTT,CASSLARGTTNEKLFF
TRBD1,TRBV28,NA,TRBJ1-2,TGTGCCATCCTGACAGGGCCTTATGGCTACACCTTC,CAILTGPYGYTF
TRBD1,TRBV19,NA,TRBJ1-5,TGTGCCAGTCAGGGAGGACAGGACAGCAATCAGCCCCAGCATTTT,CASQGGQDSNQPQHF
NA,TRBV5-1,NA,TRBJ2-1,TGCGCCAGCAGCTCATCTACCTCAAGCTCCTACAATGAGCAGTTCTTC,CASSSSTSSSYNEQFF
TRBD1,TRBV7-2,NA,TRBJ1-1,TGTGCCAGCAGCTTCAACCGGGACAGGGGCATGAACACTGAAGCTTTCTTT,CASSFNRDRGMNTEAFF
NA,TRBV5-4,NA,TRBJ2-3,TGTGCCAGCAGCTTCGGGGCTAGCGCGCAGTATTTT,CASSFGASAQYF
TRBD2,TRBV19,NA,TRBJ2-7,TGTGCCAGCAGTCCCGGGACTAGGGCCTACGAGCAGTACTTC,CASSPGTRAYEQYF
TRBD2,TRBV9,NA,TRBJ2-5,TGTGCCAGCAGCGTTGGGCAGCGACTAGCGGGGGGGCTTGAGACCCAGTACTTC,CASSVGQRLAGGLETQYF
TRBD2,TRBV2,NA,TRBJ2-1,TGTGCCAGCAGAAAGCGGGGGGACCACTACAATGAGCAGTTCTTC,CASRKRGDHYNEQFF
TRBD1,TRBV2,NA,TRBJ1-2,TGTGCCAGCAGGATGGGACAGGTGACTAACTATGGCTACACCTTC,CASRMGQVTNYGYTF
NA,TRBV9,NA,TRBJ1-2,TGTGCCAGCAGCGGCCGGCCTGGGGGTGGCTACACCTTC,CASSGRPGGGYTF
TRBD2,TRBV15,NA,TRBJ2-1,TGTGCCACCAGCCCCCGACTAGCGGGGGGGTCTTACAATGAGCAGTTCTTC,CATSPRLAGGSYNEQFF